The sequence of this T cell receptor beta chain was determined in a study of regulatory T cells in long-lasting Graves disease. Specified time point: newly diagnosed GD, antithyroid drugs for less than 3 months. Following extraction of RNA from PBMCs, that RNA was used to make the TCR library. About this clonotype itself: Its antigen remains unidentified.

Trimming took 2 bases from V and 4 from J, leaving 17 bases between them. CDR3 length equals 16 residues. Germline V gives CDR1 MGHRA, CDR2 YSYEKL. Findings of the study overall: Graves' patients with persistent disease showed TCR diversity lower than patients newly diagnosed. Favoring TRBV28, TRBJ1-2 and TRBJ2-5 was a feature seen in persistent disease.

Researchers made TCR beta libraries by using iRepertoire HTBI primers and running Arm-PCR on CDR3 regions. MiXCR, applied by TCRdb to the multiplex PCR reads, yields one record per CDR3 protein. The data hold 400,000 to 550,000 distinct CDR3 sequences, with 15% observed a single time. A further study also used this sample, focusing on T cells in Graves' hyperthyroidism and ophthalmopathy. That paper adds: First-round RT-PCR with HTBI primers amplified the TCR CDR3 region. Researchers found most expanded thyroid clonotypes above 0.001 in blood as well.

Sequenced here: peripheral blood mononuclear cells (PBMCs), sampled at new diagnosis, from a patient treated with antithyroid drugs. The source of this sequence is a woman younger than 45 with Graves disease. This chain uses TRBV4-1 with TRBJ1-2; tentatively, D is TRBD1 (5 bases). The CDR3 DNA is TGCGCCAGCAGCCAACCGGCGGAGGGGAAGGGCTATGGCTACACCTTC. Residues: CASSQPAEGKGYGYTF.